A selection of T cell receptor beta chains follows, all from one sample in a study of blood T cell repertoires in COVID-19. Sequencing was performed with immunoSEQ multiplex PCR; in TCRdb, only in-frame clones are kept and a portion is missing. The top ten hold 0.7% to 0.95% of the sample, which has more than 300,000 clones, about 89% seen once. The source material was PBMCs or T cells enriched from blood (not recorded which). These TCRs come from a middle-aged woman who had been exposed to COVID-19. Each CDR3 is given without its conserved first and last residue. Fields, in order: J gene, V gene, clone size, CDR3 protein. Not every row has a clone size; where given, it reads once, few, many or a size class.

>TRBJ2-7|TRBV6-1|.
ASSDTGLAVYEQY
>TRBJ1-1|TRBV27|.
ASSLSLTTEAF
>TRBJ2-3|TRBV19|.
ASSIGSGGARNTQY
>TRBJ2-3|TRBV9|.
ASSASGSRFTDTQY
>TRBJ2-3|TRBV7-8|once
ASSPRSWAAGEGTQY
>TRBJ1-3|TRBV30|once
AWSVLSGNTIY
>TRBJ1-1|TRBV9|.
ASSVASNTEAF
>TRBJ2-7|TRBV7-2|.
ASSLRAGASYEQY
>TRBJ1-4|TRBV13|.
ASSLTAGARNEKLF
>TRBJ2-5|TRBV5-1|.
ASSLGSSGRQETQY
>TRBJ2-2|TRBV5-1|.
ASSLTGPNTGELF
>TRBJ2-2|TRBV30|.
AWSVGSWGLDTGELF
>TRBJ1-4|TRBV28|.
ASGGTSGEKLF
>TRBJ1-2|TRBV5-6|.
ASSPRRTSYGYT
>TRBJ1-1|TRBV10-3|.
AISDYGGMNTEAF
>TRBJ2-2|TRBV18|.
ASSPRRTSNTGELF
>TRBJ2-3|TRBV9|.
ASSPSRTLGTDTQY
>TRBJ1-2|TRBV19|few
ASTQGRIYGYT
>TRBJ1-2|TRBV25-1|.
ASSVGQGNYGYT